The rows below give T cell receptor beta chains drawn from one sample of a study of technical replicates of blood from a handful of donors. Measured with immunoSEQ multiplex PCR; TCRdb has only the in-frame clones, and not every one. The sample shows under 80,000 clones, under 90% of them seen only once. The sample comprised PBMCs. Every receptor here comes from a human donor in good health. Some clones in this sample may be carry-over from other donors' samples. The CDR3 runs from the conserved cysteine through the conserved F or W.

j_call v_call cdr3_aa
TRBJ2-7 TRBV4-2 CASSHPGQGSYEQYF
TRBJ1-1 TRBV6-5 CASSYAARGQNTEAFF
TRBJ1-5 TRBV7-2 CASSTHREQPQHF
TRBJ1-2 TRBV25-1 CASSEGGAKFGDYGYTF
TRBJ2-1 TRBV6-5 CASSTTSGRLREQFF
TRBJ2-1 TRBV4-1 CASSQEVGSNEQFF
TRBJ1-2 TRBV12-5 CASGLVPLGGYTF
TRBJ2-6 TRBV6-1 CASSPSPSGANVLTF
TRBJ2-7 TRBV7-2 CASSLFPEHEQYF
TRBJ2-1 TRBV5-8 CASSLVSSSGSYEQFF
TRBJ1-4 TRBV10-3 CAIRRQGVHEKLFF
TRBJ2-2 TRBV7-3 CASSLSGIQANTGELFF
TRBJ1-6 TRBV7-2 CASSLVGRATNSPLHF
TRBJ1-1 TRBV7-8 CASSFRDKQPNTEAFF
TRBJ2-3 TRBV9 CASSGVAGGRLTDTQYF
TRBJ1-1 TRBV27 CASSTGTGRDTEAFF
TRBJ2-5 TRBV6-5 CASSSLGETQYF
. TRBV12-5 CASGLASQGNYEQYF
TRBJ2-2 TRBV5-6 CASSIEYLAGGLNTGELFF
TRBJ1-2 TRBV2 CASSEVLQGRGGYTF
TRBJ1-3 TRBV2 CASRPTGTGNTIYF
TRBJ2-3 TRBV4-3 CASSQASGRNADTQYF
TRBJ1-1 TRBV4-3 CASSQDHRGDTEAFF
TRBJ1-5 TRBV6-6 CASSPGQSSPQHF
TRBJ1-3 TRBV7-3 CASARGSGNTIYF
TRBJ2-2 TRBV9 CASSAPPSPGELFF
TRBJ2-1 TRBV10-3 CAISEPPVAGLSYNEQFF
TRBJ1-5 TRBV11-2 CASSFRGNQPQHF
TRBJ1-2 TRBV5-1 CASSEGQGGYGYTF
TRBJ2-7 TRBV4-2 CASSQGGGGDEQYF
TRBJ1-2 TRBV6-5 CAIRQGGGYGYTF
TRBJ1-3 TRBV6-6 CASTNRLDSGNTIYF
TRBJ2-5 TRBV18 CASSIADQETQYF
TRBJ1-5 TRBV27 CASSVRGNSNQPQHF
TRBJ1-2 TRBV9 CASSKAKGLRNYGYTF
TRBJ2-7 TRBV19 CASSMGTSGGRLGTQYF
TRBJ2-1 TRBV6-6 CASSRQGVEQFF
TRBJ2-2 TRBV5-1 CASSSTGNANTGELFF
TRBJ2-6 TRBV2 CASRGGTGAGANVLTF
TRBJ2-1 TRBV20-1 CSASLSSEQFF
TRBJ1-3 TRBV6-6 CASTTGSGNTIYF
TRBJ1-3 TRBV4-3 CASSQDSVAGNTIYF
TRBJ2-7 TRBV6-6 CASSYSTPQPYEQYF
TRBJ2-1 TRBV7-2 CASSGDRGRYNEQFF
TRBJ2-1 TRBV7-2 CASSPEGASGSSYNEQFF
TRBJ1-1 TRBV12-5 CASGNSGGTEAFF
TRBJ2-7 TRBV7-9 CASSQGGSSYEQYF
TRBJ2-7 TRBV2 CASWDPRTSGRSHEQYF